In this sample, the clone carrying this T cell receptor (beta chain) turned up many times. The target antigen is unknown. The read ends 3 residues early relative to the CDR3; the germline J gene fills the gap. These data come from a study of T cell clonality in common variable immunodeficiency. Measured with immunoSEQ multiplex PCR; TCRdb has only the in-frame clones, and not every one. The table lists around 30,000 clones, with no singletons. The study's findings and limits: Common variable immunodeficiency TCR beta sequences reportedly had fewer deletions and N-nucleotide insertions.

The CDR3 has 16 amino acids. The V and J ends lost 3 bases and 4 bases, in that order; junction bases with no gene match: 7. Germline V CDR1 and CDR2: MGHRA, YSYEKL. This sequence was found in a human donor with common variable immunodeficiency. V and J are TRBV4-1 and TRBJ2-5; 11 bases map to TRBD2. Material for sequencing was peripheral blood mononuclear cells. This chain's CDR3 is CASSHGTSGRGETQYF. The sequenced part of the CDR3 DNA is TGCGCCAGCAGCCACGGGACTAGCGGACGGGGAGAGACC.